This note documents a single T cell receptor beta chain sequence. It lacks a known antigen. No much larger clone is present one base from it, and per-base qualities are unavailable. Additional DNA sequences in this sample encode the identical CDR3. For sequencing of the TCRbeta CDR3 region, genomic DNA was extracted from the sorted cells. TCRbeta CDR3 regions were sequenced using the immunoSEQ Assay. TCRdb provides this immuneACCESS table in a form limited to in-frame rearrangements. Some clones are lacking; in checked studies, under half of them reflect an unresolved V gene, and why the rest are absent is not known. This sample lists 15,000 or so clones; 70% to 75% were detected once. The top ten clones comprise about 32% of the sample. The germline V gene yields SGHDT for CDR1 and YYEEEE for CDR2. The CDR3 contains 17 residues, cysteine and phenylalanine counted. Just CDR3 DNA is preserved here, 51 bases in frame from base 1. Trimming takes 2 bases from V and 0 bases from J, and the germline ends sit 15 bases apart.

The source of the sample is a study of OX40 agonist ivuxolimab in advanced cancers. With respect to the entire study: Ivuxolimab, which targeted the costimulatory receptor OX40 (CD134), was an agonistic, fully human IgG2 monoclonal antibody. Intravenous ivuxolimab was administered to patients every 2 weeks at six dose levels: 0.01, 0.1, 0.3, 1.5, 3 and 10 mg/kg. Among the approximately 50 dose-escalation patients, around 19 had hepatocellular carcinoma, 15 or so melanoma, 9 renal cell carcinoma and 9 head and neck cancer. In the dose-escalation cohort, approximately 82% of patients were male, and the mean age was roughly 60 years, with a range of about 20 to 90. Patients were allowed to have had prior anti-PD-1, anti-PD-L1 or anti-CTLA-4 therapy, and around 40% of the dose-escalation patients had previously received checkpoint inhibitors. Partial responses were achieved by three dose-escalation patients, of whom one had hepatocellular carcinoma and two had cutaneous melanoma. The purpose of peripheral TCRbeta sequencing was to test whether ivuxolimab changed TCR sequence diversity and led to clonal T-cell expansion. The monotherapy dose-escalation portion (N = 52 patients) of the phase I ivuxolimab trial is reported in the paper. What the authors observed across the whole study: On average, CD8+ T cells showed more expanded clones than CD4+ T cells after ivuxolimab. Clonal expansion of both CD4+ and CD8+ blood T cells was observed from baseline to week 6 at doses 0.1 to 3.0 mg/kg. Low levels of normalized T-cell clonal expansion were also seen in some nonresponding patients. In partial responders in the 0.1-3.0 mg/kg groups, normalized peripheral clonal expansion was found to be among the lowest, especially among CD8+ T cells. Which antigens the clonally expanded peripheral T cells were specific for was not determined.

The trial excluded patients who had a history of autoimmune disease or who were on systemic immunosuppression. In every dose cohort, peripheral blood was drawn for TCR sequencing at baseline, cycle 4 day 1, and cycle 7 day 1. Samples were obtained from an open-label, multicenter, first-in-human phase I dose-escalation trial of ivuxolimab. Adults with locally advanced or metastatic melanoma, renal cell carcinoma, hepatocellular carcinoma or head and neck squamous cell carcinoma were enrolled in the trial. Before TCR sequencing, CD4+ T cells and CD8+ T cells from peripheral blood were sorted into separate populations.

The sample was CD4+ or CD8+ T cells sorted from blood, taken in a trial of the OX40 agonist ivuxolimab. The receptor comes from an adult with an advanced solid tumor such as melanoma, head and neck, liver or kidney cancer. Here the chain combines TRBV5-6 and TRBJ1-5, with an unclear D gene assignment. The nucleotide sequence reads as follows: TGTGCCAGCAGCTTAGGCGGAGGAGCTCATAGCAATCAGCCCCAGCATTTT. Its protein product is CASSLGGGAHSNQPQHF.